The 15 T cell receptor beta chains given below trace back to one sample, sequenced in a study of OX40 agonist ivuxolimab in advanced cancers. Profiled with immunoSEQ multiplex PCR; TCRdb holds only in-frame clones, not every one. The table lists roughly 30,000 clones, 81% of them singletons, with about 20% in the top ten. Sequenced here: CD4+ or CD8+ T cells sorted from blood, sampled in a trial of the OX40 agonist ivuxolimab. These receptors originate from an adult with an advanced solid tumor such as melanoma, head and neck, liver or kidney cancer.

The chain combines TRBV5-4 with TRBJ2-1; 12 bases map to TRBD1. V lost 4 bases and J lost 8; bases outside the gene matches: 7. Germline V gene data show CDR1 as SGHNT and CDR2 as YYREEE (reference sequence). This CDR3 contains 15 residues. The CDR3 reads CASSPGGTGGYEQFF. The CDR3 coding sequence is TGTGCCAGCAGCCCGGGTGGGACAGGGGGCTATGAGCAGTTCTTC.

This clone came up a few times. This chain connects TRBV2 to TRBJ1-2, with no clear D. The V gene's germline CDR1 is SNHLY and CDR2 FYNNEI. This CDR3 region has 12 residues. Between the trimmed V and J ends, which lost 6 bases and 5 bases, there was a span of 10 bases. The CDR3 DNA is TGTGCCAGCAGGGGTCTCGCGTATGGCTACACCTTC. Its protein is CASRGLAYGYTF.

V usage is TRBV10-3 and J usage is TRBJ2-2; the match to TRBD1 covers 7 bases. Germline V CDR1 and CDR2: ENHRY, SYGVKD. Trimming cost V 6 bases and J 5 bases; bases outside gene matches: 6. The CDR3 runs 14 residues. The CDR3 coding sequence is TGTGCCATCAGGTCCGGGACAGCTACCGGGGAGCTGTTTTTT. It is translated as CAIRSGTATGELFF.

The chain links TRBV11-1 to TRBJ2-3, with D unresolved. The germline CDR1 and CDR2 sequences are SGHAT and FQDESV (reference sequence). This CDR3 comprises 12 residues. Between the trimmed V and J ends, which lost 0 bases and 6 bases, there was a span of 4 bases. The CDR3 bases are TGTGCCAGCAGCTTAGCGTGGGATACGCAGTATTTT. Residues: CASSLAWDTQYF.

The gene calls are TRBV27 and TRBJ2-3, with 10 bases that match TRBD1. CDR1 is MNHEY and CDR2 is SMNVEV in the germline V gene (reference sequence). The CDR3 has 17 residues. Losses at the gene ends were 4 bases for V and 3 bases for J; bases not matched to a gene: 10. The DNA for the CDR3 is TGTGCCAGCAGTTCCCTCCCGACAGGGGGCGTGACAGATACGCAGTATTTT. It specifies CASSSLPTGGVTDTQYF.

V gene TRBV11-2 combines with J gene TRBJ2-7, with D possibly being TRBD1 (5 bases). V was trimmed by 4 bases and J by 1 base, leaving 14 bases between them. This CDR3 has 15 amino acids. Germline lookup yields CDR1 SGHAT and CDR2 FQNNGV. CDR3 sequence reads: CASSSSRGLSYEQYF. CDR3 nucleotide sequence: TGTGCCAGCAGCTCTTCAAGGGGCCTATCCTACGAGCAGTACTTC.

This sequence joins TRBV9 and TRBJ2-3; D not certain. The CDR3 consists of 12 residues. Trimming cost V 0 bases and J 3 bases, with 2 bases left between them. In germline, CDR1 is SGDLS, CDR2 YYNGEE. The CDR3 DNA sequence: TGTGCCAGCAGCGTAGGGACAGATACGCAGTATTTT. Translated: CASSVGTDTQYF.

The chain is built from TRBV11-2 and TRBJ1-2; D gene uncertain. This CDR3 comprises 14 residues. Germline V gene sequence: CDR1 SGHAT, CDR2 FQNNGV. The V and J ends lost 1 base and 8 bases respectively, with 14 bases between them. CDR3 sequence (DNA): TGTGCCAGCAGCTTAGTTCAGAACCCAAGGGGCTACACCTTC. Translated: CASSLVQNPRGYTF.

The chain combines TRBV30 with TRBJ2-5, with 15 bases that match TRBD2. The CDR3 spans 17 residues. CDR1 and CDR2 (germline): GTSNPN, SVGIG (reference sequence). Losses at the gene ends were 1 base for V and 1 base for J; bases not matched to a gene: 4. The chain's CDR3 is CAWSARGLAGGQETQYF. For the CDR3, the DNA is TGTGCCTGGAGTGCACGGGGACTAGCGGGGGGCCAAGAGACCCAGTACTTC.

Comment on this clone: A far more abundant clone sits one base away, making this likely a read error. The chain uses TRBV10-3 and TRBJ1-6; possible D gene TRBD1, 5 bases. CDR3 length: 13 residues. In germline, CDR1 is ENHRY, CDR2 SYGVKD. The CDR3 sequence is CASSYQGSSPLHF. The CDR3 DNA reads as TGTGCCAGCAGTTACCAGGGAAGTTCACCCCTCCACTTT.

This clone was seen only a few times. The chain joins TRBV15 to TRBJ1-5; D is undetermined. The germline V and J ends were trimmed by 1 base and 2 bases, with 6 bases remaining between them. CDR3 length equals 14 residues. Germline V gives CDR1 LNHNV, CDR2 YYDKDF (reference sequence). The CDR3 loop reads CATSRVRGNQPQHF. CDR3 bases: TGTGCCACCAGCAGAGTGAGAGGCAATCAGCCCCAGCATTTT.

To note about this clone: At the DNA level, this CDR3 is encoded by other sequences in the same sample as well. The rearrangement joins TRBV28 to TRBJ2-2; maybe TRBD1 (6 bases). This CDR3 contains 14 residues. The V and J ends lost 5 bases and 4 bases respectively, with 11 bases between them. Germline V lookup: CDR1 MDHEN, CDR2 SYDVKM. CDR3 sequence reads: CASSDAGATGELFF. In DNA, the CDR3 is TGTGCCAGCAGTGACGCAGGGGCCACCGGGGAGCTGTTTTTT.

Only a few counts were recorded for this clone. Here the CDR3 DNA reads TGTGCCAGCAAACTAGCGGGAGTCTACAATGAGCAGTTCTTC. This gives the protein CASKLAGVYNEQFF. The chain uses TRBV14 and TRBJ2-1; TRBD2 aligns across 11 bases. V gave up 7 bases and J gave up 3 bases; unmatched junction bases: 2. The germline CDR1 and CDR2 sequences are SGHDN and FVKESK. The CDR3 is 14 amino acids.

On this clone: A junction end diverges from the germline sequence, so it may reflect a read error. CDR3 nucleotides: TGTGCCAGTACTATACAGGGATCTGGAAACACCATATATTTT. This encodes CASTIQGSGNTIYF. The J gene is TRBJ1-3, the V gene TRBV19; D perhaps matches TRBD1 (6 bases). There are 14 residues in the CDR3. Germline lookup yields CDR1 LNHDA and CDR2 SQIVND (reference sequence).

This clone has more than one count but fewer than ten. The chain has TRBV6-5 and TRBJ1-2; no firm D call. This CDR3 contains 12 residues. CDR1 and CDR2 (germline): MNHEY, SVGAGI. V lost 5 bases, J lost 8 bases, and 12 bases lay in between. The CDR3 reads CASSPHGGGYTF. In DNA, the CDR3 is TGTGCCAGCAGTCCCCACGGTGGCGGCTACACCTTC.